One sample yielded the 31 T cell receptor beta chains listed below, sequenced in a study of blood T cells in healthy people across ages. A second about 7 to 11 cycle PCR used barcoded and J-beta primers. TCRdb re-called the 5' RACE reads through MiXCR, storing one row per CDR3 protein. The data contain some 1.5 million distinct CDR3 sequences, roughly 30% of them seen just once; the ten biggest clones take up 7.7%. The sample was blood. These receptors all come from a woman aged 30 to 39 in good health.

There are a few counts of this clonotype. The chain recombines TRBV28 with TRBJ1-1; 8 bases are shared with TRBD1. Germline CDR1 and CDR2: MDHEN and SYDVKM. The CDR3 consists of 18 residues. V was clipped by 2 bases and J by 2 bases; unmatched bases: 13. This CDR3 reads CASSLPLDRAPLNTEAFF. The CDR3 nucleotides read TGTGCCAGCAGTTTACCCTTGGACAGGGCGCCCCTCAACACTGAAGCTTTCTTT.

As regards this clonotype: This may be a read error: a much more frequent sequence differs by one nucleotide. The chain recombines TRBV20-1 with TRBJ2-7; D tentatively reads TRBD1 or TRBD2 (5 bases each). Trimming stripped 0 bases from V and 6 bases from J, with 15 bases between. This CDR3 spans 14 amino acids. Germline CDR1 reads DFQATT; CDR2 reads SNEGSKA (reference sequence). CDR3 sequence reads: CSARDRLGTCEQYF. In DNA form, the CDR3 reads TGCAGTGCTAGAGATCGGTTGGGGACCTGCGAGCAGTACTTC.

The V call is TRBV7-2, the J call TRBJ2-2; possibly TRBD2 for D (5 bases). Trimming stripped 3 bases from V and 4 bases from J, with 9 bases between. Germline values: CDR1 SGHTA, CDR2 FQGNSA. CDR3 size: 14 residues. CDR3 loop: CASSFSGSTGELFF. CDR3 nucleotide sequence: TGTGCCAGCAGCTTTTCTGGGAGCACCGGGGAGCTGTTTTTT.

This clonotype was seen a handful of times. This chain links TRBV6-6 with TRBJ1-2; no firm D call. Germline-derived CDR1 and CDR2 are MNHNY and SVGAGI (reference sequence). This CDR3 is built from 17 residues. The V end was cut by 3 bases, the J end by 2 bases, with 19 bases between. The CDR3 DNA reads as TGTGCCAGCAGTTATTCCCCGAGGAGGGAGATCAACTATGGCTACACCTTC. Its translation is CASSYSPRREINYGYTF.

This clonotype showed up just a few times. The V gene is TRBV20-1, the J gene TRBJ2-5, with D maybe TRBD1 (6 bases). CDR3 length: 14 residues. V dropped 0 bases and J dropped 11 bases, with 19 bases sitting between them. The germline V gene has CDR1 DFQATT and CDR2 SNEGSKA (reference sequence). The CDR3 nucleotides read TGCAGTGCTAGAGATGTACAGGGTAGGGATGAGCAGTACTTC. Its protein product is CSARDVQGRDEQYF.

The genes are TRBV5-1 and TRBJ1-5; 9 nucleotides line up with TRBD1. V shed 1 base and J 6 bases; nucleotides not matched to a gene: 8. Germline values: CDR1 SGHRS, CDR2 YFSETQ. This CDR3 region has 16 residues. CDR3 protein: CASSLYGTGIGQPQHF. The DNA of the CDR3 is TGCGCCAGCAGCTTGTATGGGACAGGGATCGGTCAGCCCCAGCATTTT.

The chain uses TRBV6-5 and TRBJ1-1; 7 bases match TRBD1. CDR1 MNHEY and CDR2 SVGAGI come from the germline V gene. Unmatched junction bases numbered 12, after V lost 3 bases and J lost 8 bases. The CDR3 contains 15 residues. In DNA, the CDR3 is TGTGCCAGCAGTTATGCAGGGCAGGGGGAGGGGGAAGCTTTCTTT. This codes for CASSYAGQGEGEAFF.

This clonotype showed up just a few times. The CDR3 sequence: CASSSDGSVESQYF. The CDR3 nucleotides are TGCGCCAGCAGCTCGGACGGGTCCGTAGAATCACAGTATTTT. The chain employs TRBV5-1 and TRBJ2-3; D unresolved. The germline V and J ends were trimmed by 3 bases and 12 bases, with 20 bases remaining between them. The length of the CDR3 is 14 residues. Germline V gene data show CDR1 as SGHRS and CDR2 as YFSETQ.

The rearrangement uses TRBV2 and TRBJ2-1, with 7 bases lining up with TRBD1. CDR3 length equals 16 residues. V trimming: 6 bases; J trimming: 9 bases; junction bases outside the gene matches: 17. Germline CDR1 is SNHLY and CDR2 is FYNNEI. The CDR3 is CASRERRDSLWGEQFF. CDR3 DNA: TGTGCCAGCAGGGAACGCCGGGACAGCCTTTGGGGTGAGCAGTTCTTC. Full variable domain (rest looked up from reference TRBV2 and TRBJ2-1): EPEVTQTPSHQVTQMGQEVILRCVPISNHLYFYWYRQILGQKVEFLVSFYNNEISEKSEIFDDQFSVERPDGSNFTLKIRSTKLEDSAMYFCASRERRDSLWGEQFFGPGTRLTVL.

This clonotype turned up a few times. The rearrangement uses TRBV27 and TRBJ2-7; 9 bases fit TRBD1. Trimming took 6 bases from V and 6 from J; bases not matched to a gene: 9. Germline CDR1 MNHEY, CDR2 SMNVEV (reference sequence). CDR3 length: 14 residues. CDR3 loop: CASRIGTGSSEQYF. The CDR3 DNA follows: TGTGCCAGCAGGATCGGGACAGGGTCTTCCGAGCAGTACTTC.

The CDR3 nucleotides read TGTGCCAGCAGCTCTGGACAGGGGCTACGTTATACTGAAGCTTTCTTT. Translating it yields CASSSGQGLRYTEAFF. The chain combines TRBV11-2 with TRBJ1-1, with TRBD1 matching over 9 bases. Germline CDR1 SGHAT, CDR2 FQNNGV. J gave up 5 bases and V 4 bases, and 11 bases lay outside the gene matches. This CDR3 comprises 16 residues.

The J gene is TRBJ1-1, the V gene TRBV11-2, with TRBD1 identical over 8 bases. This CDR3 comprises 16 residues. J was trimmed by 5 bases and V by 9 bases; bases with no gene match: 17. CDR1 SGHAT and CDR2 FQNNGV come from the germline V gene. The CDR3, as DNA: TGTGCCAGTAGCCCGACCGGACAGGGTCTGAGGACTGAAGCTTTCTTT. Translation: CASSPTGQGLRTEAFF.

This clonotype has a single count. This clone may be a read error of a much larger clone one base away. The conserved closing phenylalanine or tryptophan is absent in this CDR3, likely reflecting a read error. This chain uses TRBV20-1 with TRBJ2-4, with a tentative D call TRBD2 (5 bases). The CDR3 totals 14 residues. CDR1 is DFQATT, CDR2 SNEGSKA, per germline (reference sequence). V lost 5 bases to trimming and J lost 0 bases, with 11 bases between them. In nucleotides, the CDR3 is TGCAGTGCTCCTGGGAGCCTAGCCAAAAACATTCAGTACTCC. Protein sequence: CSAPGSLAKNIQYS.

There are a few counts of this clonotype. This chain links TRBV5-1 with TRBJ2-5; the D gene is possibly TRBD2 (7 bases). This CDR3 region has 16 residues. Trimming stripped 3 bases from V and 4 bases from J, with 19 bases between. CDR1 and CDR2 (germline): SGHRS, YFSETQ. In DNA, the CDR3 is TGCGCCAGCAGCTGGGGTCTTGCAGGGGAGGGAGAGACCCAGTACTTC. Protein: CASSWGLAGEGETQYF.

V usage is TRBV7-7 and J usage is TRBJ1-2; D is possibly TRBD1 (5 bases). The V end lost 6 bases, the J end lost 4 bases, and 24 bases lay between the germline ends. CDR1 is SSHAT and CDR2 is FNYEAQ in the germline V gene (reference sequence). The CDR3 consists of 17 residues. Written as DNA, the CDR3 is TGTGCCAGCAGACCCACTAACGGAGACGGGACGTGCTATGGCTACACCTTC. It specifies CASRPTNGDGTCYGYTF. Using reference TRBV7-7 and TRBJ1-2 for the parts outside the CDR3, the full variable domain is GAGVSQSPRYKVTKRGQDVTLRCDPISSHATLYWYQQALGQGPEFLTYFNYEAQPDKSGLPSDRFSAERPEGSISTLTIQRTEQRDSAMYRCASRPTNGDGTCYGYTFGSGTRLTVV.

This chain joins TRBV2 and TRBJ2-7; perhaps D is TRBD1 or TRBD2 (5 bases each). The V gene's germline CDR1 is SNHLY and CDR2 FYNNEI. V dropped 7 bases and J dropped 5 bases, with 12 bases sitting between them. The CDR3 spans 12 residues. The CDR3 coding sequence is TGTGCCAGCACCGGGACGACAGACGAGCAGTACTTC. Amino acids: CASTGTTDEQYF. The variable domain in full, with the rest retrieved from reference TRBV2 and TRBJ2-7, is EPEVTQTPSHQVTQMGQEVILRCVPISNHLYFYWYRQILGQKVEFLVSFYNNEISEKSEIFDDQFSVERPDGSNFTLKIRSTKLEDSAMYFCASTGTTDEQYFGPGTRLTVT.

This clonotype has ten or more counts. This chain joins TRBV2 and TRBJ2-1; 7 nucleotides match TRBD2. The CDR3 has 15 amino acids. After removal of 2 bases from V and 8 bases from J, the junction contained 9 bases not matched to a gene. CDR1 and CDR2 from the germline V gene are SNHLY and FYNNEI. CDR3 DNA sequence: TGTGCCAGCAGTGAACTAGCGGTAAAGAACTATGAGCAGTTCTTC. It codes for CASSELAVKNYEQFF. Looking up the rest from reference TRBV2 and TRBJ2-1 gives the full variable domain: EPEVTQTPSHQVTQMGQEVILRCVPISNHLYFYWYRQILGQKVEFLVSFYNNEISEKSEIFDDQFSVERPDGSNFTLKIRSTKLEDSAMYFCASSELAVKNYEQFFGPGTRLTVL.

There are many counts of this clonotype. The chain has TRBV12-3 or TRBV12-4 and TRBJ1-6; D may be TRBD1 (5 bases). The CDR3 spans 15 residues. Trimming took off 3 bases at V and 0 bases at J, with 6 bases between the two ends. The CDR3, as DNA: TGTGCCAGCAGTTTTGGGGGCTCCTATAATTCACCCCTCCACTTT. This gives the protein CASSFGGSYNSPLHF.

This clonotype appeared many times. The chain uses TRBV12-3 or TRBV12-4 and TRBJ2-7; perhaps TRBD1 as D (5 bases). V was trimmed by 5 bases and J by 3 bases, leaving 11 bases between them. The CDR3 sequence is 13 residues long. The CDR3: CASSGQGNYEQYF. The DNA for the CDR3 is TGTGCCAGCAGTGGGCAGGGAAACTACGAGCAGTACTTC.

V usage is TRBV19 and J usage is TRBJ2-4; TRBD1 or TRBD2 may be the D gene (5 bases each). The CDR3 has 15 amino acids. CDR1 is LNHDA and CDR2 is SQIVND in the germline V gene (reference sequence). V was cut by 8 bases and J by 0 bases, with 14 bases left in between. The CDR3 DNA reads TGTGCCAGTCGAGAGAGGGGAAGAGCCAAAAACATTCAGTACTTC. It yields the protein CASRERGRAKNIQYF. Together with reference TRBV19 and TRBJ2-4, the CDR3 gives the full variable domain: DGGITQSPKYLFRKEGQNVTLSCEQNLNHDAMYWYRQDPGQGLRLIYYSQIVNDFQKGDIAEGYSVSREKKESFPLTVTSAQKNPTAFYLCASRERGRAKNIQYFGAGTRLSVL.

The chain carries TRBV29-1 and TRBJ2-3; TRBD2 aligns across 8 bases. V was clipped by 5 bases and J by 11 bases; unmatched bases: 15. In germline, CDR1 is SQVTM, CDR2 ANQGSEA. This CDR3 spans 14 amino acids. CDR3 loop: CSVPSGHSYNEQYF. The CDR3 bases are TGCAGCGTTCCTAGCGGGCACTCCTACAATGAGCAGTATTTT.

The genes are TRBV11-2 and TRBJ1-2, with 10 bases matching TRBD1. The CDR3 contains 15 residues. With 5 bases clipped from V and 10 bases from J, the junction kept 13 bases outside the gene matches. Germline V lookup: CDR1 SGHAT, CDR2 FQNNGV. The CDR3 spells CASSDGAPGQGNYTF. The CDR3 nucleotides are TGTGCCAGCAGCGACGGAGCCCCGGGACAGGGGAACTACACCTTC.

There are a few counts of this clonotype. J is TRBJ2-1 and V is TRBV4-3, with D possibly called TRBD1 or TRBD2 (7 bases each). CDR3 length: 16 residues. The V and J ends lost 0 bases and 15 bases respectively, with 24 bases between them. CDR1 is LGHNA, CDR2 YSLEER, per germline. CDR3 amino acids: CASSQDGTVAGRLTFF. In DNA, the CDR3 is TGCGCCAGCAGCCAAGATGGGACAGTAGCGGGTCGACTGACGTTCTTC.

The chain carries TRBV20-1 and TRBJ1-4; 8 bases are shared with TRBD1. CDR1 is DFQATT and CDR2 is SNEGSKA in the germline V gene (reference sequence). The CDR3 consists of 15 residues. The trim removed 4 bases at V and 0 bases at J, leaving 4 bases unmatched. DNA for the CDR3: TGCAGTGCTACCCGACAGGGGCCAACTAATGAAAAACTGTTTTTT. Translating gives CSATRQGPTNEKLFF.

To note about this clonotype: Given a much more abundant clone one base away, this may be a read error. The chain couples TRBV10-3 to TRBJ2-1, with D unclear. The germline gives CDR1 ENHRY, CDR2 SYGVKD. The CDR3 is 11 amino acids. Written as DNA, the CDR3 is TGTACCATCAAGGACGGAAATGAGCAGTTCTTC. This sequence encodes CTIKDGNEQFF.

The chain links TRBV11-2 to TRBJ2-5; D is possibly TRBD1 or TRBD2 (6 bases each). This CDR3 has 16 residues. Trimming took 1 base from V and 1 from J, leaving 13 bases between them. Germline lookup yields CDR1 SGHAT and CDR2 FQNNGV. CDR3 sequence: CASSLGQGRIQETQYF. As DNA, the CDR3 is TGTGCCAGCAGCTTAGGTCAGGGGAGGATCCAAGAGACCCAGTACTTC.

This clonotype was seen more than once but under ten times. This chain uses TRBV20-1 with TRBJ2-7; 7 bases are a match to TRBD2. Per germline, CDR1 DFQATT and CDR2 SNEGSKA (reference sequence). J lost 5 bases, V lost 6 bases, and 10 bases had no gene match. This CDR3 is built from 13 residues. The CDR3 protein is CSARDPRGDEQYF. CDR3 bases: TGCAGTGCCAGGGACCCCCGGGGGGACGAGCAGTACTTC.

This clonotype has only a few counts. The CDR3 loop reads CASSQARGGEQYF. The CDR3 DNA reads as TGTGCCAGCAGCCAAGCGAGGGGAGGCGAGCAGTACTTC. The gene calls are TRBV3-1 and TRBJ2-7; possibly TRBD2 for D (6 bases). CDR1 and CDR2 from the germline V gene are LGHDT and YNNKEL (reference sequence). This CDR3 has 13 amino acids. V gave up 1 base and J gave up 6 bases, with 10 bases separating them.

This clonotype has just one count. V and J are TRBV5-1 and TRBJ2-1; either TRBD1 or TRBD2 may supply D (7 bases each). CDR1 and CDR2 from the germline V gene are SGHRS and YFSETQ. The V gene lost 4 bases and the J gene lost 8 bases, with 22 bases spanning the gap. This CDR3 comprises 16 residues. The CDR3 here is CASSLLTGLAGDEQFF. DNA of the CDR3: TGCGCCAGCAGCCTCTTGACAGGGTTAGCGGGCGATGAGCAGTTCTTC. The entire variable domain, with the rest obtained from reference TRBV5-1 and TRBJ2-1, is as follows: KAGVTQTPRYLIKTRGQQVTLSCSPISGHRSVSWYQQTPGQGLQFLFEYFSETQRNKGNFPGRFSGRQFSNSRSEMNVSTLELGDSALYLCASSLLTGLAGDEQFFGPGTRLTVL.

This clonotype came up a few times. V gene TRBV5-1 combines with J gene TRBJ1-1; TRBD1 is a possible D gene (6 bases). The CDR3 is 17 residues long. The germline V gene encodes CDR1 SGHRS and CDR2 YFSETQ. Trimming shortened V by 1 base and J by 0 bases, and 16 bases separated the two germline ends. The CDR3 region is CASSLPPAGGVNTEAFF. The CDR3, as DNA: TGCGCCAGCAGCTTGCCCCCGGCCGGGGGCGTGAACACTGAAGCTTTCTTT.

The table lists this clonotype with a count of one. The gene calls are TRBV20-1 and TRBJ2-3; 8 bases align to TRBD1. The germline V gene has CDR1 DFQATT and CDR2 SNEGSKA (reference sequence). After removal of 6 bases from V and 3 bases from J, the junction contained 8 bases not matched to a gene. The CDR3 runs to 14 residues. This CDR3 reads CSARTGSTTDTQYF. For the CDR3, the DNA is TGCAGTGCCCGGACAGGGAGTACTACAGATACGCAGTATTTT.